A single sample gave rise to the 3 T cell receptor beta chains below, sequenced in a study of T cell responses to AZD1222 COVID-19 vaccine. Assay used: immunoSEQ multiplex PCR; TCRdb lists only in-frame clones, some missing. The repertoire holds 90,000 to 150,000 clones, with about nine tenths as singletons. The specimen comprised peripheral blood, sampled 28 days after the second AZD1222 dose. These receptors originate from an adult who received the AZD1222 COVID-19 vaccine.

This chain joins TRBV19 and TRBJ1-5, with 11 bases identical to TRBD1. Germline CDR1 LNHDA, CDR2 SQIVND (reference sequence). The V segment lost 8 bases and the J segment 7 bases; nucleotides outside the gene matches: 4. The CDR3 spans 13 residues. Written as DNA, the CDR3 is TGTGCCAGTGGGGGACAGGGGGGACAGCCCCAGCATTTT. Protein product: CASGGQGGQPQHF. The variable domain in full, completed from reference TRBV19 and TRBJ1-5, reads DGGITQSPKYLFRKEGQNVTLSCEQNLNHDAMYWYRQDPGQGLRLIYYSQIVNDFQKGDIAEGYSVSREKKESFPLTVTSAQKNPTAFYLCASGGQGGQPQHFGDGTRLSIL.

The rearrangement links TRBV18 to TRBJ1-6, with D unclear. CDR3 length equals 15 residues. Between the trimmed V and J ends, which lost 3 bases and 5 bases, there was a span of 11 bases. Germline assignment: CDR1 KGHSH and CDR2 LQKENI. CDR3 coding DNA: TGTGCCAGCTCACCTACCGACGGGGATAATTCACCCCTCCACTTT. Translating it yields CASSPTDGDNSPLHF.

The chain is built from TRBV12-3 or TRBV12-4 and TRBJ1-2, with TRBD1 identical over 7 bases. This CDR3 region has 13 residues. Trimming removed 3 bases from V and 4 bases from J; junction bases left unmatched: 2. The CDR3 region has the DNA TGTGCCAGCAGTTTTACAGGGGCCTATGGCTACACCTTC. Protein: CASSFTGAYGYTF.